A selection of T cell receptor beta chains follows, all from one sample in a study of blood T cell repertoires in COVID-19. Only in-frame clones appear in the TCRdb table, and some are missing; sequencing was by immunoSEQ multiplex PCR. The table records 40,000 to 60,000 clones, approximately 86% of them present only once. The sample consisted of peripheral blood. These receptor sequences come from a man aged 35-49 years with active COVID-19. Both conserved end residues are part of each CDR3. A D gene is named only where the DNA matches it firmly. Expanded clones are given a class, and other clones once, few, many or no size at all.

abundance: once; j_gene: TRBJ2-3; v_gene: TRBV7-3; len: 19; d_gene: TRBD2; CDR3aa: CASSLGTSGRRGSTDTQYF; CDR3nt: TGTGCCAGCAGCCTTGGGACTAGCGGGAGACGGGGAAGCACAGATACGCAGTATTTT
abundance: NA; j_gene: TRBJ1-3; v_gene: TRBV5-5; len: 13; d_gene: NA; CDR3aa: CASATGSGNTIYF; CDR3nt: TGTGCCAGCGCCACAGGGTCCGGAAACACCATATATTTT
abundance: NA; j_gene: TRBJ1-4; v_gene: TRBV6-6; len: 13; d_gene: NA; CDR3aa: CASSHRDLQKLFF; CDR3nt: TGTGCCAGCAGCCACCGTGATTTACAGAAACTGTTTTTT
abundance: NA; j_gene: TRBJ1-1; v_gene: TRBV9; len: 12; d_gene: TRBD1; CDR3aa: CASSAGGPEAFF; CDR3nt: TGTGCCAGCAGCGCAGGGGGCCCTGAAGCTTTCTTT
abundance: NA; j_gene: TRBJ2-6; v_gene: TRBV11-2; len: 18; d_gene: NA; CDR3aa: CASSLSGGAFSGANVLTF; CDR3nt: TGTGCCAGCAGCTTATCTGGGGGCGCGTTCTCTGGGGCCAACGTCCTGACTTTC
abundance: NA; j_gene: TRBJ2-1; v_gene: TRBV6-1; len: 16; d_gene: TRBD2; CDR3aa: CASSERALAGVNEQFF; CDR3nt: TGTGCCAGCAGTGAAAGGGCCTTAGCGGGAGTCAATGAGCAGTTCTTC
abundance: NA; j_gene: TRBJ2-7; v_gene: TRBV7-6; len: 16; d_gene: TRBD1; CDR3aa: CASSPYRGLTSYEQYF; CDR3nt: TGTGCCAGCAGCCCCTACAGGGGGCTCACCTCCTACGAGCAGTACTTC
abundance: NA; j_gene: TRBJ1-4; v_gene: TRBV5-5; len: 14; d_gene: TRBD1; CDR3aa: CASSLGQGNEKLFF; CDR3nt: TGTGCCAGCAGCTTGGGACAGGGAAATGAAAAACTGTTTTTT
abundance: NA; j_gene: TRBJ1-2; v_gene: TRBV29-1; len: 12; d_gene: NA; CDR3aa: CSVEARVGGYTF; CDR3nt: TGCAGCGTTGAAGCCAGGGTAGGCGGCTACACCTTC
abundance: NA; j_gene: TRBJ2-7; v_gene: TRBV30; len: 12; d_gene: TRBD1; CDR3aa: CAWNRDSYEQYF; CDR3nt: TGTGCCTGGAATAGGGACAGCTACGAGCAGTACTTC
abundance: NA; j_gene: TRBJ1-6; v_gene: TRBV28; len: 16; d_gene: NA; CDR3aa: CASSLEPRRLNSPLHF; CDR3nt: TGTGCCAGCAGTTTGGAACCACGTCGACTGAATTCACCCCTCCACTTT
abundance: few; j_gene: TRBJ1-2; v_gene: TRBV2; len: 15; d_gene: TRBD1; CDR3aa: CASSGDRGVYDGYTF; CDR3nt: TGTGCCAGCAGTGGGGACAGGGGTGTCTATGATGGCTACACCTTC
abundance: NA; j_gene: TRBJ2-5; v_gene: TRBV5-5; len: 14; d_gene: NA; CDR3aa: CASSRARAEETQYF; CDR3nt: TGTGCCAGCAGCCGTGCCAGGGCTGAGGAGACCCAGTACTTC
abundance: NA; j_gene: TRBJ1-2; v_gene: TRBV5-4; len: 13; d_gene: NA; CDR3aa: CASSFRQDYGYTF; CDR3nt: TGTGCCAGCAGCTTTAGGCAGGACTATGGCTACACCTTC
abundance: NA; j_gene: TRBJ2-3; v_gene: TRBV12-3/TRBV12-4; len: 11; d_gene: NA; CDR3aa: CASSSSDTQYF; CDR3nt: TGTGCCAGCAGTTCATCAGATACGCAGTATTTT
abundance: medium-sized; j_gene: TRBJ2-2; v_gene: TRBV7-9; len: 16; d_gene: NA; CDR3aa: CASSPPAGENTGELFF; CDR3nt: TGTGCCAGCAGCCCCCCTGCAGGGGAGAACACCGGGGAGCTGTTTTTT
abundance: NA; j_gene: TRBJ2-7; v_gene: TRBV11-3; len: 15; d_gene: TRBD2; CDR3aa: CASSPGTSGVSEQYF; CDR3nt: TGTGCCAGCAGCCCCGGGACTAGCGGAGTTAGCGAGCAGTACTTC
abundance: NA; j_gene: TRBJ2-4; v_gene: TRBV28; len: 18; d_gene: TRBD1; CDR3aa: CASSPSGQGAGAKNIQYF; CDR3nt: TGTGCCAGCAGCCCCTCGGGACAGGGGGCCGGGGCCAAAAACATTCAGTACTTC
abundance: NA; j_gene: TRBJ1-6; v_gene: TRBV4-1; len: 16; d_gene: NA; CDR3aa: CASSQDSAGIGSPLHF; CDR3nt: TGCGCCAGCAGCCAAGATTCCGCAGGGATTGGATCACCCCTCCACTTT
abundance: NA; j_gene: TRBJ2-5; v_gene: TRBV11-3; len: 14; d_gene: TRBD1; CDR3aa: CASSARGLQETQYF; CDR3nt: TGTGCCAGCAGCGCCAGGGGGCTACAAGAGACCCAGTACTTC
abundance: NA; j_gene: TRBJ2-1; v_gene: TRBV4-2; len: 19; d_gene: TRBD2; CDR3aa: CASSQRGTSGTGAYNEQFF; CDR3nt: TGTGCCAGCAGCCAAAGAGGGACTAGCGGGACCGGCGCCTACAATGAGCAGTTCTTC
abundance: NA; j_gene: TRBJ1-1; v_gene: TRBV9; len: 18; d_gene: TRBD1; CDR3aa: CASSAAPAGGRVNTEAFF; CDR3nt: TGTGCCAGCAGCGCAGCGCCCGCAGGGGGCAGGGTGAACACTGAAGCTTTCTTT
abundance: NA; j_gene: TRBJ1-2; v_gene: TRBV5-6; len: 17; d_gene: TRBD1; CDR3aa: CASSFRPRQGAEYGYTF; CDR3nt: TGTGCCAGCAGCTTCCGACCCCGACAGGGGGCGGAATATGGCTACACCTTC
abundance: NA; j_gene: TRBJ2-7; v_gene: TRBV27; len: 13; d_gene: NA; CDR3aa: CASSDNSRYEQYF; CDR3nt: TGTGCCAGCTCTGATAACTCGAGGTACGAGCAGTACTTC
abundance: NA; j_gene: TRBJ2-2; v_gene: TRBV28; len: 16; d_gene: NA; CDR3aa: CASSPPLPTGSGELFF; CDR3nt: TGTGCCAGCAGTCCCCCTCTTCCAACAGGGTCCGGGGAGCTGTTTTTT
abundance: NA; j_gene: TRBJ1-2; v_gene: TRBV24-1; len: 14; d_gene: NA; CDR3aa: CATSDPGAGYGYTF; CDR3nt: TGTGCCACCAGTGATCCAGGGGCTGGCTATGGCTACACCTTC
abundance: NA; j_gene: TRBJ2-7; v_gene: TRBV5-1; len: 14; d_gene: TRBD2; CDR3aa: CASSPGGGGLEQYF; CDR3nt: TGCGCCAGCAGCCCCGGCGGCGGGGGGCTCGAGCAGTACTTC
abundance: NA; j_gene: TRBJ1-1; v_gene: TRBV7-8; len: 15; d_gene: NA; CDR3aa: CASSPEGVINTEAFF; CDR3nt: TGTGCCAGCAGCCCGGAAGGAGTTATTAACACTGAAGCTTTCTTT